A single sample is the source of the 20 T cell receptor beta chains below, sequenced in a study of regulatory T cells in long-lasting Graves disease. Time point defined: newly diagnosed GD, antithyroid drugs for less than 3 months. RNA extracted from PBMCs served as the sequencing template. Construction of TCR beta libraries relied on iRepertoire HTBI primers and on Arm-PCR targeting CDR3 regions. TCRdb reprocessed the multiplex PCR reads with MiXCR, giving one entry per CDR3 protein. The table shows fewer than 500,000 distinct CDR3 sequences, with under 20% occurring only once. These data were also filed under a second study, of T cells in Graves' hyperthyroidism and ophthalmopathy.

Sequences were derived from peripheral blood mononuclear cells (PBMCs), sampled at new diagnosis, from a patient treated with antithyroid drugs. The receptors originated from a man between 35 and 55 years old with Graves disease.

This clonotype was observed a handful of times. V usage is TRBV20-1 and J usage is TRBJ2-7; no firm D call. Germline CDR1 reads DFQATT; CDR2 reads SNEGSKA (reference sequence). This CDR3 is 13 amino acids long. V lost 5 bases, J lost 0 bases, and 11 bases lay in between. The CDR3 DNA reads TGCAGTGCTCATCGCGGCGGCTCCTACGAGCAGTACTTC. It is translated as CSAHRGGSYEQYF.

V gene TRBV5-6 combines with J gene TRBJ2-3; 9 bases are a match to TRBD1. Germline V gene sequence: CDR1 SGHDT, CDR2 YYEEEE. Trimming cost V 4 bases and J 6 bases; bases outside gene matches: 6. This CDR3 has 14 amino acids. DNA for the CDR3: TGTGCCAGCAGCGCCGGGACAGGGTCTGATACGCAGTATTTT. Its translation: CASSAGTGSDTQYF.

Ten or more counts support this clonotype. The chain has TRBV24-1 and TRBJ2-2; 9 nucleotides match TRBD1. CDR1 and CDR2 from the germline V gene are KGHDR and SFDVKD. Trimming took 1 base from V and 7 from J; bases not matched to a gene: 6. The CDR3 runs to 16 residues. CDR3 protein: CATSDFGQGMGGELFF. The CDR3, as DNA: TGTGCCACCAGTGATTTCGGACAGGGGATGGGCGGGGAGCTGTTTTTT.

The rearrangement uses TRBV29-1 and TRBJ2-6, with D unclear. CDR1 is SQVTM and CDR2 is ANQGSEA in the germline V gene. CDR3 length: 14 residues. Trimming removed 7 bases at V and 0 bases at J, with 10 bases between. The CDR3 sequence is CSAYVGSGANVLTF. The CDR3 DNA follows: TGCAGCGCCTATGTGGGCTCTGGGGCCAACGTCCTGACTTTC.

The table lists this clonotype with a few counts. Written as DNA, the CDR3 is TGTGCCAGCAGCAACGGACAGGGCGGCTATGGCTACACCTTC. It translates to CASSNGQGGYGYTF. This chain uses TRBV5-6 with TRBJ1-2; 8 nucleotides match TRBD1. This CDR3 contains 14 residues. V was clipped by 4 bases and J by 4 bases; unmatched bases: 6. Looked up from germline, CDR1 is SGHDT and CDR2 is YYEEEE.

This clonotype was picked up a small number of times. The genes are TRBV28 and TRBJ2-7; 7 bases align to TRBD1. After removal of 6 bases from V and 5 bases from J, the junction contained 7 bases not matched to a gene. Germline V gives CDR1 MDHEN, CDR2 SYDVKM. This CDR3 is 13 amino acids long. CDR3 sequence reads: CASSETGFDEQYF. The CDR3 DNA is TGTGCCAGCAGCGAGACAGGGTTTGACGAGCAGTACTTC. The full variable domain, its missing parts supplied by reference TRBV28 and TRBJ2-7, is DVKVTQSSRYLVKRTGEKVFLECVQDMDHENMFWYRQDPGLGLRLIYFSYDVKMKEKGDIPEGYSVSREKKERFSLILESASTNQTSMYLCASSETGFDEQYFGPGTRLTVT.

This clonotype was recorded at least ten times. The V and J genes are TRBV3-1 and TRBJ2-4; D may correspond to TRBD1 or TRBD2 (5 bases each). The V gene lost 4 bases and the J gene lost 9 bases, with 13 bases spanning the gap. CDR3 size: 13 residues. The V gene's germline CDR1 is LGHDT and CDR2 YNNKEL (reference sequence). Here the CDR3 reads CASSRGDQGIQYF. The CDR3 nucleotides are TGTGCCAGCAGCCGAGGGGACCAGGGCATTCAGTACTTC. Together with reference TRBV3-1 and TRBJ2-4, the CDR3 gives the full variable domain: DTAVSQTPKYLVTQMGNDKSIKCEQNLGHDTMYWYKQDSKKFLKIMFSYNNKELIINETVPNRFSPKSPDKAHLNLHINSLELGDSAVYFCASSRGDQGIQYFGAGTRLSVL.

This clonotype was seen once. The rearrangement links TRBV6-1 to TRBJ1-5; D is ambiguous. Trimming took 8 bases from V and 2 from J, leaving 13 bases between them. This CDR3 region has 14 residues. The germline V gene encodes CDR1 MNHNS and CDR2 SASEGT. The DNA of the CDR3 is TGTGCCAGCGCCTCAGGCGGGGGCAATCAGCCCCAGCATTTT. Translation: CASASGGGNQPQHF.

Only a few counts were recorded for this clonotype. The genes are TRBV2 and TRBJ1-3; maybe TRBD1 (5 bases). CDR3 size: 14 residues. V was cut by 8 bases and J by 0 bases, with 11 bases left in between. CDR1 and CDR2 from the germline V gene are SNHLY and FYNNEI. The CDR3 nucleotides are TGTGCCAGCCGTAGGGGAAGCTCTGGAAACACCATATATTTT. It specifies CASRRGSSGNTIYF.

This clonotype came up many times. The chain carries TRBV2 and TRBJ2-1; perhaps D is TRBD1 or TRBD2 (6 bases each). The length of the CDR3 is 13 residues. V lost 0 bases, J lost 12 bases, and 12 bases lay in between. Germline V gene data show CDR1 as SNHLY and CDR2 as FYNNEI. The CDR3 nucleotides read TGTGCCAGCAGTGAAGCGAGAGGGGGGACGCAGTTCTTC. Encoded protein: CASSEARGGTQFF. Drawing the rest from reference TRBV2 and TRBJ2-1, the complete variable domain is EPEVTQTPSHQVTQMGQEVILRCVPISNHLYFYWYRQILGQKVEFLVSFYNNEISEKSEIFDDQFSVERPDGSNFTLKIRSTKLEDSAMYFCASSEARGGTQFFGPGTRLTVL.

This clonotype has just a few counts. This chain joins TRBV6-2 or TRBV6-3 and TRBJ1-5; D remains ambiguous. The ends were cut back, 6 bases at V and 2 bases at J, with 17 bases in the middle. The CDR3 consists of 16 residues. The germline V gene has CDR1 MNHEY and CDR2 SVGEGT. The CDR3 loop reads CASRPGWSVGNQPQHF. CDR3 nucleotides: TGTGCCAGCAGGCCCGGGTGGTCGGTGGGCAATCAGCCCCAGCATTTT.

This clonotype has a count of ten or more. The chain is built from TRBV6-2 or TRBV6-3 and TRBJ2-5; D is unclear. Germline CDR1 reads MNHEY; CDR2 reads SVGEGT. The CDR3 spans 13 residues. V shed 7 bases and J shed 7 bases, with 16 bases lying between them. The CDR3 sequence is CASTIILPGTQYF. The CDR3 DNA reads TGTGCCAGCACCATCATCCTCCCGGGGACCCAGTACTTC.

As for this clonotype: One base away lies a much larger clone, so this may be a sequencing read error. This chain links TRBV6-1 with TRBJ1-1; the D is unclear. The CDR3 contains 13 residues. The germline V gene has CDR1 MNHNS and CDR2 SASEGT. The CDR3 is CAGRTGVNTEAFF. Here the CDR3 DNA reads TGTGCCGGCAGAACCGGGGTGAACACTGAAGCTTTCTTT.

This clonotype was recorded at least ten times. The chain combines TRBV3-1 with TRBJ2-1; 7 bases match TRBD2. The CDR3 is 14 amino acids. In germline, CDR1 is LGHDT, CDR2 YNNKEL (reference sequence). V trimming: 1 base; J trimming: 8 bases; junction bases outside the gene matches: 5. CDR3 DNA: TGTGCCAGCAGCCAAGCGGGAGGTGAGGATGAGCAGTTCTTC. Translated, it gives CASSQAGGEDEQFF.

This clonotype was recorded at least ten times. This CDR3 is CASSTHPGRRTSGNNEQFF. Written as DNA, the CDR3 is TGTGCCAGCAGTACCCACCCCGGCCGGCGGACTAGCGGGAACAATGAGCAGTTCTTC. The chain combines TRBV27 with TRBJ2-1, with TRBD2 identical over 12 bases. CDR1 and CDR2 (germline): MNHEY, SMNVEV (reference sequence). The length of the CDR3 is 19 residues. With V trimmed by 5 bases and J by 5 bases, 16 bases remained unmatched.

This clonotype has at least ten counts. This chain connects TRBV27 to TRBJ2-7; D remains ambiguous. CDR3 length: 15 residues. V lost 3 bases and J 1 base, leaving 13 bases between the germline ends. CDR1 is MNHEY and CDR2 is SMNVEV in the germline V gene (reference sequence). CDR3: CASSFGAYVSYEQYF. CDR3 coding DNA: TGTGCCAGCAGTTTTGGCGCGTACGTTTCCTACGAGCAGTACTTC.

There are many counts of this clonotype. J is TRBJ2-1 and V is TRBV28; D might be TRBD1 (5 bases). V gave up 5 bases and J gave up 0 bases, with 14 bases separating them. Germline CDR1 is MDHEN and CDR2 is SYDVKM. The CDR3 loop spans 16 amino acids. The chain's CDR3 is CASSGLTGSSYNEQFF. As DNA, the CDR3 is TGTGCCAGCAGTGGGCTTACAGGCAGCTCCTACAATGAGCAGTTCTTC.

Comment on this clonotype: The germline gene is not matched at one end of the junction; a read error may be the cause. This chain links TRBV12-3 or TRBV12-4 with TRBJ1-4, with D unresolved. The CDR3 runs to 12 residues. The CDR3 nucleotides are TGTGCCAGCGGTTTATCAAGCGAAAAACTGCTTTTT. It encodes CASGLSSEKLLF.

At least ten counts were recorded for this clonotype. This sequence joins TRBV30 and TRBJ1-3, with TRBD1 as a possible D gene (6 bases). The length of the CDR3 is 16 residues. Between the trimmed V and J ends, which lost 0 bases and 2 bases, there was a span of 14 bases. CDR1 GTSNPN and CDR2 SVGIG come from the germline V gene (reference sequence). The DNA of the CDR3 is TGTGCCTGGAGTGTACCGGGGGGCACAGCTGGAAACACCATATATTTT. Its translation: CAWSVPGGTAGNTIYF.

As regards this clonotype: This sequence may be a read error, since a much larger clone differs from it by one base. This CDR3 fails to terminate in the conserved phenylalanine or tryptophan, so it likely reflects a read error. Here the CDR3 reads CAISDGTSGSYEQYL. DNA for the CDR3: TGTGCCATCAGTGACGGGACTAGCGGGAGCTACGAGCAGTACCTC. This chain uses TRBV10-3 with TRBJ2-7; 14 bases agree with TRBD2. V was clipped by 3 bases and J by 3 bases; unmatched bases: 1. Germline assignment: CDR1 ENHRY and CDR2 SYGVKD. The length of the CDR3 is 15 residues.